The clone carrying this T cell receptor (beta chain) has only a few counts. These data are taken from a study of blood T cell repertoires in COVID-19. On the study more broadly: The United States, Italy and Spain were the sources of the acute and convalescent COVID-19 samples. The cDNA or gDNA used as material had been derived from T cells, B-cell-depleted T cells, or PBMCs.

There are 15 residues in the CDR3. Losses at the gene ends were 4 bases for V and 5 bases for J; bases not matched to a gene: 10. In germline, CDR1 is MGHRA, CDR2 YSYEKL. Per the original data handling: How many nucleated cells were present was estimated from reference gene primer amplification. Using immunoSEQ multiplex PCR, the repertoire was profiled, and TCRdb retains in-frame clones only, with some absent. V, J and clone size are taken as reported in that table, and D and trimming were inferred from the DNA itself. This repertoire shows 150,000 to 200,000 clones, around 80% found once; its top ten account for roughly 14%.

The sequenced sample consisted of peripheral blood. This TCR came from a man in his fifties or sixties who had recovered from COVID-19. The chain uses TRBV4-1 and TRBJ2-7, with TRBD2 matching 8 bases. CDR3 coding DNA: TGCGCCAGCAGCCCGTACAGCGGGAGAGTCGACGAGCAGTACTTC. Amino acids: CASSPYSGRVDEQYF.